The rows below give T cell receptor beta chains drawn from one sample of a study of T cells after yellow fever vaccination. TCRdb fed the 5' RACE reads into MiXCR, producing one record per CDR3 protein. The repertoire holds around 30,000 distinct CDR3 sequences, with more than 9% as singletons. The source was PBMCs, either bulk or a sorted T-cell subset (CD4+, CD8+, memory, or dextramer-sorted; not recorded which), collected around 15 days after the first yellow fever vaccination. These receptors were obtained from a man aged 18 to 35 who received the YFV17D yellow fever vaccine. Each CDR3 is given with its conserved first and last residue. D genes are given only for firm matches. The size field is filled for only some rows; it gives once, few, many or a size class.

CDR3: CASTYDGLLSGGAFF
DNA: TGTGCCAGCACCTACGACGGACTCCTTTCCGGGGGGGCTTTCTTT
D: NA
size: many
V: TRBV12-3/TRBV12-4
J: TRBJ1-1

CDR3: CSAGGQGGYTF
DNA: TGCAGTGCGGGAGGGCAAGGGGGCTACACCTTC
D: NA
size: many
V: TRBV20-1
J: TRBJ1-2

CDR3: CASSLLQGFMDTQYF
DNA: TGCGCCAGCAGCCTCCTTCAGGGTTTCATGGATACGCAGTATTTT
D: NA
size: many
V: TRBV5-1
J: TRBJ2-3

CDR3: CASSLEAWGNTDTQYF
DNA: TGTGCCAGCAGCTTAGAGGCGTGGGGGAACACAGATACGCAGTATTTT
D: NA
size: NA
V: TRBV7-2
J: TRBJ2-3

CDR3: CASSQDLRLAGGTTDTQYF
DNA: TGTGCCAGCAGCCAAGATCTCAGACTAGCGGGGGGGACGACAGATACGCAGTATTTT
D: TRBD2
size: many
V: TRBV4-2
J: TRBJ2-3

CDR3: CASSLVPSGNNYNEQFF
DNA: TGCGCCAGCAGCTTGGTGCCTAGCGGGAACAACTACAATGAGCAGTTCTTC
D: TRBD2
size: many
V: TRBV5-1
J: TRBJ2-1

CDR3: CASLGSGNTIYF
DNA: TGTGCCAGCCTGGGAAGTGGAAACACCATATATTTT
D: NA
size: many
V: TRBV12-3/TRBV12-4
J: TRBJ1-3

CDR3: CASVAGGFSPGYTF
DNA: TGTGCCAGCGTCGCAGGGGGCTTCTCCCCTGGCTACACCTTC
D: TRBD1
size: many
V: TRBV7-2
J: TRBJ1-2

CDR3: CAISSRLGCGELFF
DNA: TGTGCCATCAGCTCCAGGCTGGGCTGCGGGGAGCTGTTTTTT
D: NA
size: NA
V: TRBV5-1
J: TRBJ2-2

CDR3: CASRLSVSTDTQYF
DNA: TGTGCCAGCAGGCTGAGTGTCAGCACAGATACGCAGTATTTT
D: NA
size: many
V: TRBV12-3/TRBV12-4
J: TRBJ2-3

CDR3: CASSPAGAGTQYF
DNA: TGTGCCAGCAGCCCCGCGGGCGCCGGGACCCAGTACTTC
D: NA
size: NA
V: TRBV7-2
J: TRBJ2-5

CDR3: CASRFGEGVSVAFF
DNA: TGTGCCAGCAGGTTCGGGGAGGGGGTATCCGTAGCTTTCTTT
D: NA
size: many
V: TRBV13
J: TRBJ1-1

CDR3: CASSPGTGAGNYGYTF
DNA: TGTGCCAGCAGCCCGGGGACAGGGGCCGGTAACTATGGCTACACCTTC
D: TRBD1
size: many
V: TRBV5-5
J: TRBJ1-2

CDR3: CSVRTGRWTEAFF
DNA: TGCAGCGTTCGGACAGGGCGTTGGACTGAAGCTTTCTTT
D: TRBD1
size: many
V: TRBV29-1
J: TRBJ1-1

CDR3: CASSFGRVTNTGELFF
DNA: TGTGCCAGCAGTTTTGGTAGGGTTACGAACACCGGGGAGCTGTTTTTT
D: NA
size: many
V: TRBV12-3/TRBV12-4
J: TRBJ2-2

CDR3: CASSQDGGNSPLHF
DNA: TGCGCCAGCAGCCAAGATGGGGGGAATTCACCCCTCCACTTT
D: NA
size: many
V: TRBV4-3
J: TRBJ1-6

CDR3: CASSSLSRLRKNYGYTF
DNA: TGTGCCAGCAGCTCCCTTTCGAGACTTAGGAAGAACTATGGCTACACCTTC
D: NA
size: many
V: TRBV7-3
J: TRBJ1-2

CDR3: CASSLAGQDEGYTF
DNA: TGCGCCAGCAGCTTGGCCGGACAGGATGAAGGCTACACCTTC
D: TRBD1
size: many
V: TRBV5-1
J: TRBJ1-2

CDR3: CATQDYEQYF
DNA: TGTGCCACCCAAGATTACGAGCAGTACTTC
D: NA
size: many
V: TRBV6-6
J: TRBJ2-7

CDR3: CASSQDRSGGQPQHF
DNA: TGCGCCAGCAGCCAAGATAGGTCGGGCGGTCAGCCCCAGCATTTT
D: NA
size: many
V: TRBV4-1
J: TRBJ1-5

CDR3: CSAAPLGGDTQYF
DNA: TGCAGCGCTGCCCCTTTGGGTGGAGATACGCAGTATTTT
D: NA
size: many
V: TRBV29-1
J: TRBJ2-3

CDR3: CATRGTSGVQETQYF
DNA: TGTGCCACTAGGGGGACTAGCGGGGTCCAAGAGACCCAGTACTTC
D: TRBD2
size: many
V: TRBV6-1
J: TRBJ2-5

CDR3: CASSSRGNKETQYF
DNA: TGTGCCAGCTCATCCAGGGGGAACAAAGAGACCCAGTACTTC
D: TRBD1
size: many
V: TRBV18
J: TRBJ2-5

CDR3: CASSLDMVAGELFF
DNA: TGTGCCAGCAGCTTAGATATGGTAGCCGGGGAGCTGTTTTTT
D: NA
size: many
V: TRBV7-2
J: TRBJ2-2

CDR3: CSAPGGRGADTQYF
DNA: TGCAGTGCTCCCGGGGGCAGAGGGGCAGATACGCAGTATTTT
D: NA
size: many
V: TRBV20-1
J: TRBJ2-3

CDR3: CASSLGLAGFANTGELFF
DNA: TGCGCCAGCAGCTTAGGACTAGCGGGGTTTGCGAACACCGGGGAGCTGTTTTTT
D: TRBD2
size: many
V: TRBV5-1
J: TRBJ2-2